This T cell receptor (beta chain) was observed in a study of cytomegalovirus exposure and HLA in healthy donors. General study results and limits: Immune exposure was documented only through CMV serostatus. Presence/absence comparisons presumed near-even sequencing depth among donors.

Notes on this clone: What it binds is not known.

Looked up from germline, CDR1 is SGHRS and CDR2 is YFSETQ. The CDR3 spans 16 residues. In the PCR, 60 Vbeta and 13 Jbeta primers were used. The protocol was immunoSEQ multiplex PCR, while the TCRdb copy is restricted to in-frame clones and leaves out a portion. This table holds a few hundred thousand clones, under 90% found once. The genes are TRBV5-1 and TRBJ2-5; weak D call: TRBD2 (5 bases). The end of the DNA is better explained by TRBJ2-7, so the J call may be wrong. The sample comprised PBMCs. The source of this sequence is a girl aged 2-10 years in good health and CMV-seronegative. The CDR3 sequence is CASSLAGLADSYEQYF. The CDR3 DNA reads as TGCGCCAGCAGCTTGGCCGGGCTAGCTGACTCCTACGAGCAGTACTTC.